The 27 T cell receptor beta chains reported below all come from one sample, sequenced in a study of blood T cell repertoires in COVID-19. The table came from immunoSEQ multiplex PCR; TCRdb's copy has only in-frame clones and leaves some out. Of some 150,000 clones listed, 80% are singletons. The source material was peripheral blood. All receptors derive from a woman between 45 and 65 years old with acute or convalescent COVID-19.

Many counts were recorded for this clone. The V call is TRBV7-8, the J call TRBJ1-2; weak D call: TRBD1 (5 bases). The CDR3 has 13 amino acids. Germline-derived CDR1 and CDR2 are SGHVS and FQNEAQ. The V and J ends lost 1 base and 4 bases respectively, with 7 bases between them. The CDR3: CASSLVRAYGYTF. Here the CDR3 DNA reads TGTGCCAGCAGCTTAGTCAGGGCCTATGGCTACACCTTC.

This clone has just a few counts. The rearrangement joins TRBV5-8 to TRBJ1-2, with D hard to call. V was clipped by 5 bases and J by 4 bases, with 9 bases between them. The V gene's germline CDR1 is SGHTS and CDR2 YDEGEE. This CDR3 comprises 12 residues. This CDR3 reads CASSDGIYGYTF. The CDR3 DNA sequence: TGTGCCAGCAGTGACGGGATCTATGGCTACACCTTC.

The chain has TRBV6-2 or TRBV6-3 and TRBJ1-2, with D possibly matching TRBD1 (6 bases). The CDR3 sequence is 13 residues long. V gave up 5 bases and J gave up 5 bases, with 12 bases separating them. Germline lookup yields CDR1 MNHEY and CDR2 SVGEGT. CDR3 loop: CASSNRRGYGYTF. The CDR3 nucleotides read TGTGCCAGCAGTAATCGCAGGGGTTATGGCTACACCTTC.

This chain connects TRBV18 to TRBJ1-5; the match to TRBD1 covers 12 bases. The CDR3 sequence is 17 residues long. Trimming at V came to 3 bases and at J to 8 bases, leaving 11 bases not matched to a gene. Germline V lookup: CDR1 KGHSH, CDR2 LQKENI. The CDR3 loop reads CASSPQAGQGAVKPQHF. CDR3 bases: TGTGCCAGCTCACCCCAGGCGGGACAGGGGGCGGTTAAGCCCCAGCATTTT.

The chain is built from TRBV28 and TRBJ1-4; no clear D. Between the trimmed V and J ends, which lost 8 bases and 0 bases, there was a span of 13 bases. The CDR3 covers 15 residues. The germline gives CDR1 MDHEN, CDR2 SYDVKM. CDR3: CASSLTPSTNEKLFF. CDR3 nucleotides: TGTGCCAGCTCCCTTACACCTTCAACTAATGAAAAACTGTTTTTT.

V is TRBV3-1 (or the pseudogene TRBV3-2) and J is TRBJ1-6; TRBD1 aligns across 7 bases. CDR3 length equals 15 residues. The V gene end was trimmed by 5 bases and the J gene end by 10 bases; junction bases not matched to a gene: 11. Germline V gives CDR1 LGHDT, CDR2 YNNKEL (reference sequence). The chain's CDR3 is CASSAMGQSNSPLHF. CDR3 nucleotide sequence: TGTGCCAGCAGCGCCATGGGACAGTCTAACTCACCCCTCCACTTT.

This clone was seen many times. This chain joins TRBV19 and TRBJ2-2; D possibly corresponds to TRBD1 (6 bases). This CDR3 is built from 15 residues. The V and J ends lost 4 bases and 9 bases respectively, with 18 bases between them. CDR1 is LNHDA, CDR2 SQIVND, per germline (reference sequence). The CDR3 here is CASSTGLGAHRELFF. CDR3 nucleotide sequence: TGTGCCAGTAGTACAGGCCTGGGGGCCCACCGGGAGCTGTTTTTT.

CDR3 residues: CASSPRFGSGTEAFF. The CDR3, as DNA: TGTGCCAGCTCACCAAGGTTTGGGTCGGGGACTGAAGCTTTCTTT. The V gene is TRBV18, the J gene TRBJ1-1; no clear D gene. CDR3 size: 15 residues. The V and J ends lost 2 bases and 5 bases respectively, with 15 bases between them. Per the germline V gene, CDR1 is KGHSH and CDR2 is LQKENI.

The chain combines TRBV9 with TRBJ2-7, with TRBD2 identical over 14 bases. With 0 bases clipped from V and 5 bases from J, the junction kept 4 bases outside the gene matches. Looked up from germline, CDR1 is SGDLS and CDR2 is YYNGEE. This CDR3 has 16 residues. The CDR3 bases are TGTGCCAGCAGCGTAGGACTAGCGGGGGGGCCCGACGAGCAGTACTTC. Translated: CASSVGLAGGPDEQYF.

This CDR3 reads CASSPRQGLSAGEQFF. CDR3 nucleotides: TGTGCCAGCTCACCTAGACAGGGTTTGTCGGCGGGTGAGCAGTTCTTC. The chain uses TRBV18 and TRBJ2-1; 7 positions match TRBD1. With V trimmed by 3 bases and J by 9 bases, 14 bases remained unmatched. CDR1 and CDR2 (germline): KGHSH, LQKENI. This CDR3 comprises 16 residues.

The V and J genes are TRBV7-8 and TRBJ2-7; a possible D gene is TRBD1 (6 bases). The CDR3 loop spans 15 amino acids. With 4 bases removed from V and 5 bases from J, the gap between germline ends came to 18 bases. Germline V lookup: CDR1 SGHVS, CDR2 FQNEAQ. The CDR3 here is CASSSTPDSHHEQYF. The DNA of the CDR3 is TGTGCCAGCAGCTCCACCCCGGACAGTCACCACGAGCAGTACTTC.

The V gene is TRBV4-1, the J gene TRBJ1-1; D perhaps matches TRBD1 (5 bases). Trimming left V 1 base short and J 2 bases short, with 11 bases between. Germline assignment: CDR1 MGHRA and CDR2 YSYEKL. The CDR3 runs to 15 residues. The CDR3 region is CASSQGWGLNTEAFF. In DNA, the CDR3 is TGCGCCAGCAGCCAAGGTTGGGGCTTAAACACTGAAGCTTTCTTT.

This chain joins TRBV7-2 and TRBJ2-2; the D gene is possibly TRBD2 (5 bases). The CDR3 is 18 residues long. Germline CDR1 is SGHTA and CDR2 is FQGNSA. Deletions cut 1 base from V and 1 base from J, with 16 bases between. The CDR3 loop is CASSLDILAGMNTGELFF. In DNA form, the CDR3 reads TGTGCCAGCAGCTTAGACATACTGGCGGGCATGAACACCGGGGAGCTGTTTTTT. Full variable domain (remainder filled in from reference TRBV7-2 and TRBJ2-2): GAGVSQSPSNKVTEKGKDVELRCDPISGHTALYWYRQSLGQGLEFLIYFQGNSAPDKSGLPSDRFSAERTGGSVSTLTIQRTQQEDSAVYLCASSLDILAGMNTGELFFGEGSRLTVL.

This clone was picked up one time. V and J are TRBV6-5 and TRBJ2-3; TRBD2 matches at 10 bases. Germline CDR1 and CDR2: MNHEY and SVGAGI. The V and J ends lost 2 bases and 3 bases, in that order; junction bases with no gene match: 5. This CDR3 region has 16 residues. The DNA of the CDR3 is TGTGCCAGCAGTTACCCGAGCGGGGGGGCGACAGATACGCAGTATTTT. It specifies CASSYPSGGATDTQYF.

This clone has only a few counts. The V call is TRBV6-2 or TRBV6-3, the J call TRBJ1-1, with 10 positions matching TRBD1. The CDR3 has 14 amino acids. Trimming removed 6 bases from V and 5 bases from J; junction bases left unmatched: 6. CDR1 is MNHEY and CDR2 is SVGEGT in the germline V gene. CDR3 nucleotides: TGTGCCAGCAGCCTCGTGGACAGGGGGACTGAAGCTTTCTTT. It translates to CASSLVDRGTEAFF.

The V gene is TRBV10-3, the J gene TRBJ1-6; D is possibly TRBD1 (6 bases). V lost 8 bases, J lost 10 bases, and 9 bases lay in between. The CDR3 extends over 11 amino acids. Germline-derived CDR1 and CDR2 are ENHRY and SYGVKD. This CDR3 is CAIGGGSPLHF. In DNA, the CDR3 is TGTGCCATCGGGGGGGGCTCACCCCTCCACTTT.

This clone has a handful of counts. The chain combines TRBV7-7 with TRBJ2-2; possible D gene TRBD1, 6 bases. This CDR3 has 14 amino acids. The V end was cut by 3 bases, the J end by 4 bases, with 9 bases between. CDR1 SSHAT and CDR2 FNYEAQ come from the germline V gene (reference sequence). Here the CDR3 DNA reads TGTGCCAGCAGCTTTGGACAGACCACCGGGGAGCTGTTTTTT. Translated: CASSFGQTTGELFF.

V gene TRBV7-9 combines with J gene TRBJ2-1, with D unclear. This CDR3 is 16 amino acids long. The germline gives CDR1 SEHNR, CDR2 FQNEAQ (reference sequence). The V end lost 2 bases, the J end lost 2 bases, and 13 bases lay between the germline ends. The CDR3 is CASSLSFGITYNEQFF. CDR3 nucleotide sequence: TGTGCCAGCAGCTTATCGTTCGGTATTACCTACAATGAGCAGTTCTTC.

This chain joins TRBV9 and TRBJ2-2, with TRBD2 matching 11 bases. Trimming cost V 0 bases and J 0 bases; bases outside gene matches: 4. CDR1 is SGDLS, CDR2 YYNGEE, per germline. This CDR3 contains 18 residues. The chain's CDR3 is CASSVVVSGGANTGELFF. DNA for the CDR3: TGTGCCAGCAGCGTAGTCGTTAGCGGGGGGGCGAACACCGGGGAGCTGTTTTTT.

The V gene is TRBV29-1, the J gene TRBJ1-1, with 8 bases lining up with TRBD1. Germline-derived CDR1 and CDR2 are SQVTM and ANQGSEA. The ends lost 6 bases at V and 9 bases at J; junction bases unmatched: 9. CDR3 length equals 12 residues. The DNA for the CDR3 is TGCAGCGTCGCCTGGGACAGGACCCAAGCTTTCTTT. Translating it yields CSVAWDRTQAFF.

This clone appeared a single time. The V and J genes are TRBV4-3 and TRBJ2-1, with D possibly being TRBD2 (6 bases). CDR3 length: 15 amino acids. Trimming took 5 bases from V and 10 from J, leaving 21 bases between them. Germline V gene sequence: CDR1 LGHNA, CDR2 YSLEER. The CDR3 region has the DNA TGCGCCAGCAGCGACGGGACTCGGGAGAAGAGGGAGCAGTTCTTC. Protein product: CASSDGTREKREQFF.

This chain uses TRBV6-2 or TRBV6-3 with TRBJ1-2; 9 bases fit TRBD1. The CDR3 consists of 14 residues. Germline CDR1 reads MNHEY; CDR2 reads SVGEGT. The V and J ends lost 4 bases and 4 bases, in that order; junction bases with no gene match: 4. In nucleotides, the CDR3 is TGTGCCAGCAGTTGGACAGGGGATGCCTATGGCTACACCTTC. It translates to CASSWTGDAYGYTF.

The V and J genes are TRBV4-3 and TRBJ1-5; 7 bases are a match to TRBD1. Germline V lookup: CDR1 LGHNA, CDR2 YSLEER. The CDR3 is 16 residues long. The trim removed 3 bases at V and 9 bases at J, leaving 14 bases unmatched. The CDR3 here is CASSQGTGTDSWPQHF. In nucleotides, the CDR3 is TGCGCCAGCAGCCAGGGAACCGGGACAGACAGTTGGCCCCAGCATTTT.

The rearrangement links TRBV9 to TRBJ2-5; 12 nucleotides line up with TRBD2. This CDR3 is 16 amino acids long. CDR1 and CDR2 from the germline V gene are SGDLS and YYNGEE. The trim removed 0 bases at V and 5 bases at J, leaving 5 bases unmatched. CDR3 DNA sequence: TGTGCCAGCAGCGTAGCGCTAGCGGGGGGGCACGAGACCCAGTACTTC. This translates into CASSVALAGGHETQYF.

DNA for the CDR3: TGTGCCAGCAGCCTAAGCTGGACAGTGAACACTGAAGCTTTCTTT. Amino acids: CASSLSWTVNTEAFF. V usage is TRBV14 and J usage is TRBJ1-1; D is perhaps TRBD1 (6 bases). This CDR3 is 15 amino acids long. Deletions cut 4 bases from V and 0 bases from J, with 12 bases between. Germline V gene data show CDR1 as SGHDN and CDR2 as FVKESK.

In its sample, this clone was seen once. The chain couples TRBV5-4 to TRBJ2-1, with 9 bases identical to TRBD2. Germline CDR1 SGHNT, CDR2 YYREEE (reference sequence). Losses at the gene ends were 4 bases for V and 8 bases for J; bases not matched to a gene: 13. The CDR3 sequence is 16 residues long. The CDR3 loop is CASSPGARGGSDEQFF. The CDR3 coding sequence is TGTGCCAGCAGCCCCGGTGCGCGGGGGGGCTCAGATGAGCAGTTCTTC.

This CDR3 is CASSEIATSGGPSSYNEQFF. The CDR3 DNA sequence: TGTGCCAGCAGTGAAATCGCGACTAGCGGGGGTCCTAGCTCCTACAATGAGCAGTTCTTC. The genes are TRBV6-1 and TRBJ2-1; 12 bases map to TRBD2. From germline, CDR1 is MNHNS and CDR2 SASEGT. The CDR3 length is 20 residues. The junction had 11 bases not matched to a gene; V was cut back by 2 bases and J by 0 bases.